A selection of T cell receptor beta chains follows, all from one sample in a study of beta chain features in type 1 diabetes. Profiling relied on immunoSEQ multiplex PCR, and the TCRdb table lists in-frame clones only, not all of them. The sample yields about 360,000 clones, 10% to 15% seen once. Material for sequencing was naive CD4+ T cells from blood. The receptors shown here come from a man aged 18 to 29 in good health. Both conserved end residues are part of each CDR3. Fields, in order: J gene, D gene, V gene, clone size, CDR3 protein, CDR3 DNA. D genes are given only for firm matches. Only part of the rows carry a size: once, few, many, or a class if the clone is expanded.

j_call: TRBJ2-3
d_call: TRBD1
v_call: TRBV7-2
clone_size: NA
cdr3_aa: CASSLGDRFTDTQYF
cdr3_nt: TGTGCCAGCAGCTTAGGGGACAGATTCACAGATACGCAGTATTTT

j_call: TRBJ2-7
d_call: TRBD2
v_call: TRBV5-1
clone_size: NA
cdr3_aa: CASSKTSGKTYEQYF
cdr3_nt: TGCGCCAGCAGCAAAACTAGCGGTAAAACCTACGAGCAGTACTTC

j_call: TRBJ2-7
d_call: TRBD2
v_call: TRBV6-6
clone_size: few
cdr3_aa: CASSGLAVSSYEQYF
cdr3_nt: TGTGCCAGCAGCGGACTAGCGGTGAGCTCCTACGAGCAGTACTTC

j_call: TRBJ2-3
d_call: NA
v_call: TRBV28
clone_size: few
cdr3_aa: CASVALRGTQYF
cdr3_nt: TGTGCCAGCGTCGCCCTCCGAGGTACGCAGTATTTT

j_call: TRBJ2-7
d_call: TRBD2
v_call: TRBV7-2
clone_size: NA
cdr3_aa: CASSLREGSSYEQYF
cdr3_nt: TGTGCCAGCAGCTTAAGGGAGGGGAGCTCCTACGAGCAGTACTTC

j_call: TRBJ2-6
d_call: NA
v_call: TRBV29-1
clone_size: NA
cdr3_aa: CSVDPTGSSGANVLTF
cdr3_nt: TGCAGCGTTGACCCGACAGGAAGCTCTGGGGCCAACGTCCTGACTTTC

j_call: TRBJ2-1
d_call: NA
v_call: TRBV7-9
clone_size: NA
cdr3_aa: CASSLGGGVVGLEQFF
cdr3_nt: TGTGCCAGCAGCTTAGGAGGCGGGGTCGTGGGGTTGGAGCAGTTCTTC

j_call: TRBJ2-3
d_call: TRBD2
v_call: TRBV11-2
clone_size: few
cdr3_aa: CASSSSTSGGTDTQYF
cdr3_nt: TGTGCCAGCAGCTCCTCAACTAGCGGGGGCACAGATACGCAGTATTTT

j_call: TRBJ2-7
d_call: TRBD2
v_call: TRBV7-6
clone_size: NA
cdr3_aa: CASSPRLAGALYEQYF
cdr3_nt: TGTGCCAGCAGCCCCCGACTAGCGGGGGCCCTCTACGAGCAGTACTTC

j_call: TRBJ2-3
d_call: NA
v_call: TRBV14
clone_size: few
cdr3_aa: CASSQPGMDTQYF
cdr3_nt: TGTGCCAGCAGTCAACCGGGGATGGATACGCAGTATTTT

j_call: TRBJ1-2
d_call: NA
v_call: TRBV5-1
clone_size: NA
cdr3_aa: CASSLVAGGFGYTF
cdr3_nt: TGCGCCAGCAGCTTGGTTGCAGGAGGTTTTGGCTACACCTTC

j_call: TRBJ2-5
d_call: NA
v_call: TRBV30
clone_size: NA
cdr3_aa: CAWSSQVETQYF
cdr3_nt: TGTGCCTGGAGTTCACAAGTCGAGACCCAGTACTTC

j_call: TRBJ1-2
d_call: NA
v_call: TRBV9
clone_size: few
cdr3_aa: CASSEQNYGYTF
cdr3_nt: TGTGCCAGCAGCGAACAGAACTATGGCTACACCTTC

j_call: TRBJ2-1
d_call: TRBD2
v_call: TRBV18
clone_size: few
cdr3_aa: CASSVLTSGSGYEQFF
cdr3_nt: TGTGCCAGCTCCGTCCTAACTAGCGGGAGTGGGTATGAGCAGTTCTTC

j_call: TRBJ2-7
d_call: TRBD1
v_call: TRBV6-1
clone_size: few
cdr3_aa: CASTRTGGPYEQYF
cdr3_nt: TGTGCCAGCACTCGAACAGGGGGCCCCTACGAGCAGTACTTC

j_call: TRBJ2-5
d_call: TRBD2
v_call: TRBV5-1
clone_size: NA
cdr3_aa: CASSSGTRETQYF
cdr3_nt: TGCGCCAGCAGCAGCGGGACTAGAGAGACCCAGTACTTC

j_call: TRBJ1-5
d_call: NA
v_call: TRBV30
clone_size: many
cdr3_aa: CAWSPGSNQPQHF
cdr3_nt: TGTGCCTGGAGCCCAGGAAGCAATCAGCCCCAGCATTTT

j_call: TRBJ2-7
d_call: NA
v_call: TRBV6-5
clone_size: few
cdr3_aa: CASSFTGIYEQYF
cdr3_nt: TGTGCCAGCAGTTTTACAGGGATCTACGAGCAGTACTTC

j_call: TRBJ2-5
d_call: NA
v_call: TRBV29-1
clone_size: NA
cdr3_aa: CSVDRQYQETQYF
cdr3_nt: TGCAGCGTCGATAGACAGTACCAAGAGACCCAGTACTTC

j_call: TRBJ1-1
d_call: TRBD1
v_call: TRBV7-9
clone_size: NA
cdr3_aa: CASSQRQGRNTEAFF
cdr3_nt: TGTGCCAGCAGCCAACGACAGGGCAGGAACACTGAAGCTTTCTTT

j_call: TRBJ2-7
d_call: TRBD1
v_call: TRBV10-3
clone_size: NA
cdr3_aa: CAISESPQGAYEQYF
cdr3_nt: TGTGCCATCAGTGAGTCTCCCCAGGGGGCCTACGAGCAGTACTTC

j_call: TRBJ1-1
d_call: NA
v_call: TRBV25-1
clone_size: few
cdr3_aa: CASSSSAGWNTEAFF
cdr3_nt: TGTGCCAGCAGTTCCTCAGCGGGGTGGAACACTGAAGCTTTCTTT

j_call: TRBJ2-2
d_call: TRBD2
v_call: TRBV5-4
clone_size: NA
cdr3_aa: CASSLSSGGMAGELFF
cdr3_nt: TGTGCCAGCAGCTTGAGTAGCGGGGGAATGGCCGGGGAGCTGTTTTTT

j_call: TRBJ2-4
d_call: NA
v_call: TRBV9
clone_size: few
cdr3_aa: CASSVGARGRGNIQYF
cdr3_nt: TGTGCCAGCAGCGTAGGAGCTCGCGGTCGTGGGAACATTCAGTACTTC

j_call: TRBJ2-5
d_call: NA
v_call: TRBV4-2
clone_size: few
cdr3_aa: CASSRPGREETQYF
cdr3_nt: TGTGCCAGCAGCCGACCGGGGAGAGAAGAGACCCAGTACTTC

j_call: TRBJ2-2
d_call: TRBD1
v_call: TRBV7-3
clone_size: NA
cdr3_aa: CASSLSAHRGTNTGELFF
cdr3_nt: TGTGCCAGCAGCTTAAGTGCGCACAGGGGAACGAACACCGGGGAGCTGTTTTTT

j_call: TRBJ2-1
d_call: TRBD1
v_call: TRBV6-5
clone_size: few
cdr3_aa: CASRLTGVAYNEQFF
cdr3_nt: TGTGCCAGCAGACTCACAGGGGTAGCCTACAATGAGCAGTTCTTC

j_call: TRBJ2-3
d_call: TRBD1
v_call: TRBV6-4
clone_size: few
cdr3_aa: CASSEQGARDTQYF
cdr3_nt: TGTGCCAGCAGTGAACAGGGGGCGCGAGATACGCAGTATTTT

j_call: TRBJ2-2
d_call: NA
v_call: TRBV7-2
clone_size: few
cdr3_aa: CASSFSGAGELFF
cdr3_nt: TGTGCCAGCAGCTTTTCGGGGGCCGGGGAGCTGTTTTTT

j_call: TRBJ1-2
d_call: NA
v_call: TRBV27
clone_size: few
cdr3_aa: CASASAVLNYGYTF
cdr3_nt: TGTGCCAGCGCCAGTGCGGTTCTTAACTATGGCTACACCTTC